The 26 T cell receptor beta chains below were found in one sample sequenced in a study of T cells in Graves' hyperthyroidism and ophthalmopathy. From RNA transcripts, TCR beta CDR3 regions were amplified. An initial round of RT-PCR targeting the TCR CDR3 relied on the HTBI primer set. Each CDR3 protein gets one entry after TCRdb re-called the multiplex PCR reads with MiXCR. The sample carries around 390,000 distinct CDR3 sequences, 13% to 15% recorded once. Sequenced: blood. The source is a woman aged 25 to 39 with Graves' ophthalmopathy.

This clonotype was detected ten times or more. This rearrangement joins TRBV2 to TRBJ1-4, with 8 positions matching TRBD1. The CDR3 has 14 amino acids. The V gene's germline CDR1 is SNHLY and CDR2 FYNNEI. Unmatched junction bases numbered 10, after V lost 7 bases and J lost 9 bases. The CDR3 is CASNRQGTDKKLFF. CDR3 DNA: TGTGCCAGCAACCGACAGGGGACAGATAAAAAACTGTTTTTT.

This clonotype was detected many times. CDR3 coding DNA: TGTGCCAGCAGTTTTTTGACTCCCGGCAATGAGCAGTTCTTC. As protein: CASSFLTPGNEQFF. The chain recombines TRBV28 with TRBJ2-1, with D hard to call. This CDR3 is built from 14 residues. Deletions cut 3 bases from V and 6 bases from J, with 12 bases between. Germline V gives CDR1 MDHEN, CDR2 SYDVKM. Using reference TRBV28 and TRBJ2-1 for the parts outside the CDR3, the full variable domain is DVKVTQSSRYLVKRTGEKVFLECVQDMDHENMFWYRQDPGLGLRLIYFSYDVKMKEKGDIPEGYSVSREKKERFSLILESASTNQTSMYLCASSFLTPGNEQFFGPGTRLTVL.

This clonotype was seen a handful of times. The chain is built from TRBV24-1 and TRBJ2-5; D is perhaps TRBD1 (6 bases). V lost 5 bases, J lost 1 base, and 13 bases lay in between. The CDR3 loop spans 15 amino acids. Germline V lookup: CDR1 KGHDR, CDR2 SFDVKD. CDR3 coding DNA: TGTGCCACCAGTGTCACAGGGATAACCCAAGAGACCCAGTACTTC. Translation gives CATSVTGITQETQYF.

This clonotype was counted ten times or more. The chain uses TRBV5-6 and TRBJ1-6, with D hard to call. The CDR3 spans 15 residues. Germline V gene sequence: CDR1 SGHDT, CDR2 YYEEEE. The V end was cut by 0 bases, the J end by 9 bases, with 13 bases between. The CDR3 loop is CASSLGVILSSPLHF. DNA for the CDR3: TGTGCCAGCAGCTTGGGAGTTATACTATCTTCACCCCTCCACTTT.

This clonotype was detected only once. The V gene is TRBV29-1, the J gene TRBJ1-4, with 8 bases matching TRBD1. V was pared by 6 bases and J by 3 bases, with 6 bases of the junction left unmatched. Germline values: CDR1 SQVTM, CDR2 ANQGSEA. The CDR3 is 14 amino acids. For the CDR3, the DNA is TGCAGCGTGGCCCCGACAGGGGCTAATGAAAAACTGTTTTTT. Its translation: CSVAPTGANEKLFF.

DNA for the CDR3: TGTGCTAGTGGTTTAGGGCATGAAGCTTTCTTT. This translates into CASGLGHEAFF. This chain links TRBV12-5 with TRBJ1-1; D not certain. Germline assignment: CDR1 LGHNT and CDR2 FRNRAP. The CDR3 has 11 amino acids. Trimming took 3 bases from V and 7 from J, leaving 6 bases between them.

This clonotype came up many times. The chain recombines TRBV6-5 with TRBJ1-2; D unresolved. Deletions cut 0 bases from V and 4 bases from J, with 9 bases between. The CDR3 is 14 residues long. Germline values: CDR1 MNHEY, CDR2 SVGAGI. CDR3 region: CASSYSMLIYGYTF. CDR3 nucleotide sequence: TGTGCCAGCAGTTACTCGATGCTCATCTATGGCTACACCTTC.

This clonotype was counted ten times or more. The chain joins TRBV6-7 to TRBJ2-7; the D is unclear. TRBV6-7 carries the ORF label, with uncertain function. Trimming stripped 2 bases from V and 3 bases from J, with 11 bases between. The CDR3 is 14 residues long. CDR3 nucleotides: TGTGCCAGCAGTTACATTGACTTTTACTACGAGCAGTACTTC. It specifies CASSYIDFYYEQYF.

There are many counts of this clonotype. This chain connects TRBV7-9 to TRBJ2-5; possible D gene TRBD1, 6 bases. The CDR3 has 15 amino acids. Per germline, CDR1 SEHNR and CDR2 FQNEAQ (reference sequence). The ends were cut back, 5 bases at V and 4 bases at J, with 17 bases in the middle. CDR3 coding DNA: TGTGCCAGCAGCCCCATGGGCCAGGGGCCAGAGACCCAGTACTTC. Its protein product is CASSPMGQGPETQYF.

V gene TRBV9 combines with J gene TRBJ1-2; a possible D gene is TRBD1 (5 bases). CDR3 length: 13 residues. V shed 0 bases and J shed 9 bases, with 12 bases lying between them. The germline CDR1 and CDR2 sequences are SGDLS and YYNGEE. CDR3 region: CASSVATRGSYTF. CDR3 bases: TGTGCCAGCAGCGTAGCTACGAGGGGCAGCTACACCTTC.

There are many counts of this clonotype. The chain carries TRBV7-8 and TRBJ2-3; maybe TRBD2 (7 bases). Germline CDR1 is SGHVS and CDR2 is FQNEAQ. Between the trimmed V and J ends, which lost 2 bases and 4 bases, there was a span of 22 bases. The CDR3 loop spans 18 amino acids. In DNA form, the CDR3 reads TGTGCCAGCAGCTTAACTAGGGGGGGGGCCTTTCCCGCAGATACGCAGTATTTT. Its protein product is CASSLTRGGAFPADTQYF. The full variable domain, its missing parts supplied by reference TRBV7-8 and TRBJ2-3, is GAGVSQSPRYKVAKRGQDVALRCDPISGHVSLFWYQQALGQGPEFLTYFQNEAQLDKSGLPSDRFFAERPEGSVSTLKIQRTQQEDSAVYLCASSLTRGGAFPADTQYFGPGTRLTVL.

This clonotype was seen at least ten times. The chain uses TRBV7-2 and TRBJ2-3, with a tentative D call TRBD2 (5 bases). Germline values: CDR1 SGHTA, CDR2 FQGNSA. Deletions cut 1 base from V and 0 bases from J, with 17 bases between. This CDR3 is built from 18 residues. The DNA of the CDR3 is TGTGCCAGCAGCTTAGAGTTTTGGATAGCGCCTAGCACAGATACGCAGTATTTT. Its protein is CASSLEFWIAPSTDTQYF.

This clonotype appeared many times. The gene calls are TRBV28 and TRBJ2-3; tentative D call: TRBD1 (5 bases). This CDR3 region has 16 residues. V lost 6 bases, J lost 4 bases, and 20 bases lay in between. CDR1 and CDR2 (germline): MDHEN, SYDVKM. This chain's CDR3 is CASSPRGLKNSDTQYF. As DNA, the CDR3 is TGTGCCAGCAGCCCAAGGGGCCTGAAAAATTCAGATACGCAGTATTTT. Complete variable domain (other parts from reference TRBV28 and TRBJ2-3): DVKVTQSSRYLVKRTGEKVFLECVQDMDHENMFWYRQDPGLGLRLIYFSYDVKMKEKGDIPEGYSVSREKKERFSLILESASTNQTSMYLCASSPRGLKNSDTQYFGPGTRLTVL.

The chain uses TRBV27 and TRBJ2-7, with a possible D match to TRBD2 (5 bases). V shed 3 bases and J shed 0 bases, with 12 bases lying between them. Germline lookup yields CDR1 MNHEY and CDR2 SMNVEV (reference sequence). The CDR3 is 15 amino acids. CDR3 loop: CASSFTRTRSYEQYF. For the CDR3, the DNA is TGTGCCAGCAGTTTCACAAGGACTCGCTCCTACGAGCAGTACTTC.

On this clonotype itself: This may stem from a read error, because a much larger clone lies one nucleotide away. The V call is TRBV4-1, the J call TRBJ2-3, with D unresolved. Germline CDR1 and CDR2: MGHRA and YSYEKL. The CDR3 has 16 amino acids. This CDR3 reads CASSQDQTPTTDTRYF. CDR3 sequence (DNA): TGCGCCAGCAGCCAAGACCAGACACCTACCACAGATACGCGGTATTTT.

At least ten counts were recorded for this clonotype. The rearrangement links TRBV16 to TRBJ2-5; possibly TRBD1 for D (5 bases). The CDR3 is 18 amino acids. Germline V gene sequence: CDR1 KGHSY, CDR2 FQNENV. Trimming cost V 2 bases and J 2 bases, with 21 bases left between them. CDR3 bases: TGTGCCAGCAGCCAACCGTACAGGTTTATCGACCAACAAGAGACCCAGTACTTC. Residues: CASSQPYRFIDQQETQYF.

This clonotype was counted at least ten times. This chain uses TRBV11-2 with TRBJ1-2; a weak D match, TRBD1 (6 bases). Germline loops: CDR1 SGHAT, CDR2 FQNNGV. The CDR3 spans 16 residues. Trimming removed 8 bases at V and 2 bases at J, with 21 bases between. CDR3 coding DNA: TGTGCCAGCTCCACGCTTAAACAGGGACCAAACTATGGCTACACCTTC. Amino acids: CASSTLKQGPNYGYTF. The full variable domain, with the rest looked up from reference TRBV11-2 and TRBJ1-2, is EAGVAQSPRYKIIEKRQSVAFWCNPISGHATLYWYQQILGQGPKLLIQFQNNGVVDDSQLPKDRFSAERLKGVDSTLKIQPAKLEDSAVYLCASSTLKQGPNYGYTFGSGTRLTVV.

This clonotype showed up many times. The V call is TRBV7-9, the J call TRBJ1-2; D perhaps matches TRBD1 (5 bases). The CDR3 length is 16 residues. Germline V gives CDR1 SEHNR, CDR2 FQNEAQ (reference sequence). V lost 3 bases and J 8 bases, leaving 22 bases between the germline ends. CDR3 residues: CASSFDLMWGASGYTF. In DNA form, the CDR3 reads TGTGCCAGCAGCTTCGATCTAATGTGGGGCGCTTCGGGCTACACCTTC.

Remarks on this clonotype: Being one base from a much bigger clone, this may be a read error. The chain uses TRBV20-1 and TRBJ2-1; D might be TRBD1 (5 bases). The CDR3 consists of 15 residues. The V and J ends lost 0 bases and 3 bases respectively, with 12 bases between them. CDR1 DFQATT and CDR2 SNEGSKA come from the germline V gene (reference sequence). CDR3 in DNA: TGCAGTGCTAGAGATAGGGGCAGGGACTACAATGAGCAGTTCTTC. Protein sequence: CSARDRGRDYNEQFF.

This clonotype was recorded many times. The chain is built from TRBV18 and TRBJ2-7; 8 bases match TRBD1. V gave up 1 base and J gave up 5 bases; unmatched junction bases: 7. This CDR3 has 15 amino acids. Germline V gene sequence: CDR1 KGHSH, CDR2 LQKENI. The CDR3 protein is CASSPRRDRLDEQYF. The CDR3 DNA reads as TGTGCCAGCTCACCACGCCGGGACAGGCTCGACGAGCAGTACTTC. Together with reference TRBV18 and TRBJ2-7, the CDR3 gives the full variable domain: NAGVMQNPRHLVRRRGQEARLRCSPMKGHSHVYWYRQLPEEGLKFMVYLQKENIIDESGMPKERFSAEFPKEGPSILRIQQVVRGDSAAYFCASSPRRDRLDEQYFGPGTRLTVT.

The chain is built from TRBV10-2 and TRBJ1-1; 7 bases are a match to TRBD1. Germline V lookup: CDR1 WSHSY, CDR2 SAAADI. After removal of 7 bases from V and 1 base from J, the junction contained 15 bases not matched to a gene. This CDR3 has 17 amino acids. The CDR3 DNA reads as TGCGCCAGCAATCGAGAGACTATTGACAGGGCGAACACTGAAGCTTTCTTT. Its translation: CASNRETIDRANTEAFF.

This clonotype was seen repeatedly, ten times or more. The genes are TRBV13 and TRBJ2-3; D gene unclear. The V gene's germline CDR1 is PRHDT and CDR2 FYEKMQ (reference sequence). With 5 bases removed from V and 11 bases from J, the gap between germline ends came to 20 bases. CDR3 length: 14 residues. DNA of the CDR3: TGTGCCAGCAGCGAATTAGTCGACTTCGAAGGGCAGTATTTT. Its translation is CASSELVDFEGQYF.

There are many counts of this clonotype. This CDR3 reads CSARPGQHNSPLHF. The CDR3 nucleotides are TGCAGTGCTAGACCGGGACAGCACAATTCACCCCTCCACTTT. This rearrangement joins TRBV20-1 to TRBJ1-6, with 7 nucleotides matching TRBD1. The V gene end was trimmed by 2 bases and the J gene end by 7 bases; junction bases not matched to a gene: 5. The germline gives CDR1 DFQATT, CDR2 SNEGSKA (reference sequence). CDR3 length equals 14 residues.

V usage is TRBV19 and J usage is TRBJ2-3; D may be TRBD1 (5 bases). The CDR3 totals 16 residues. Germline loops: CDR1 LNHDA, CDR2 SQIVND (reference sequence). V was trimmed by 0 bases and J by 2 bases, leaving 12 bases between them. The CDR3 reads CASSIDPRDNTDTQYF. In DNA form, the CDR3 reads TGTGCCAGTAGTATAGATCCCAGGGATAACACAGATACGCAGTATTTT.

The chain joins TRBV30 to TRBJ1-1; D ambiguous. Germline CDR1 reads GTSNPN; CDR2 reads SVGIG (reference sequence). V was cut by 0 bases and J by 4 bases, with 12 bases left in between. The CDR3 covers 14 residues. CDR3 coding DNA: TGTGCCTGGAGTGTACGTAATCAGGCCACTGAAGCTTTCTTT. Its protein product is CAWSVRNQATEAFF.

This clonotype was seen at least ten times. The CDR3 is CASSSRTGGEAFF. DNA of the CDR3: TGTGCCAGCAGCAGTCGGACAGGCGGTGAAGCTTTCTTT. The chain recombines TRBV7-8 with TRBJ1-1, with 7 bases that match TRBD1. Germline trimming cut 5 bases from V and 7 bases from J; bases unmatched to any gene: 7. CDR1 SGHVS and CDR2 FQNEAQ come from the germline V gene. CDR3 size: 13 residues. The whole variable domain, remainder taken from reference TRBV7-8 and TRBJ1-1, is GAGVSQSPRYKVAKRGQDVALRCDPISGHVSLFWYQQALGQGPEFLTYFQNEAQLDKSGLPSDRFFAERPEGSVSTLKIQRTQQEDSAVYLCASSSRTGGEAFFGQGTRLTVV.